The clone carrying this T cell receptor (beta chain) showed up many times. Its antigen is undetermined. Generation of TCR beta libraries employed quantitative 5'-RACE incorporating molecular barcodes. TCRdb re-derived calls from the 5' RACE reads in MiXCR, one entry per CDR3 protein. The profile shows around 25,000 distinct CDR3 sequences, over 2% of them singletons. This specimen belongs to a study of CD8 T cells in ankylosing spondylitis. V was pared by 4 bases and J by 4 bases, with 11 bases between. From germline, CDR1 is SGDLS and CDR2 YYNGEE. The CDR3 has 13 residues. The study, taken as a whole, reports: Reports say disease-linked clones showed up significantly more in matched ankylosing spondylitis synovial fluid. Typical of ankylosing spondylitis blood, it appeared, was a TCR beta motif of eight highly homologous variants. Clones linked to disease, bearing a CD8+ phenotype, were relatively rare in peripheral blood.

The sequenced sample consisted of blood, either unsorted or a sorted T cell fraction (not recorded which). The rearrangement links TRBV9 to TRBJ1-1; TRBD1 might be the D (5 bases). The clonotype originates from a female donor with ankylosing spondylitis or in good health (not recorded which). CDR3 in amino acids: CASSRGDGTEAFF. For the CDR3, the DNA is TGTGCCAGCAGCCGGGGGGATGGCACTGAAGCTTTCTTT.